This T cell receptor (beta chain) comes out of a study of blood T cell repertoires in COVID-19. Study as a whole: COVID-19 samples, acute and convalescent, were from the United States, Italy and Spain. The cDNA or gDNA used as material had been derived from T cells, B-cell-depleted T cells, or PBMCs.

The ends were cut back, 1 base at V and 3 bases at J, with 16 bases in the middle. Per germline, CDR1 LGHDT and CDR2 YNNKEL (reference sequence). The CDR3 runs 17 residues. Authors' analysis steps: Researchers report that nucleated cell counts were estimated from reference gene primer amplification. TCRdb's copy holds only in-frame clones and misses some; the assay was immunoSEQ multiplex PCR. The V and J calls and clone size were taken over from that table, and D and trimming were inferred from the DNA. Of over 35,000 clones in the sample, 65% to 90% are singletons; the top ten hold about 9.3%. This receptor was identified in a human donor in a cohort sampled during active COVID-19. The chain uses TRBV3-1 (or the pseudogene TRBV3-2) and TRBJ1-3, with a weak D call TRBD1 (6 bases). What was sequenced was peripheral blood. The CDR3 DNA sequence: TGTGCCAGCAGCCAAGGACAGGCAATCCTGGGTGGAAACACCATATATTTT. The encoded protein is CASSQGQAILGGNTIYF.